The 9 T cell receptor beta chains below come from one sample, sequenced in a study of molecular identifiers for immune sequencing clone quantification. TCRdb recomputed calls from the PCR reads with MiXCR, one row per CDR3 protein. The sample holds approximately 670,000 distinct CDR3 sequences, approximately 20% seen once. The source material was naive CD8+ T cells from blood, with Jurkat cell RNA spiked in. Subset specified: FACS-sorted CD8+CD4-CCR7+CD45RA+ naive T cells. Receptors originate from a human donor in good health. Some libraries in this study had Jurkat cell RNA spiked in.

In its sample, this clonotype was seen a few times. This clone may be a read error of a much larger clone one base away. The CDR3 protein is CASSQERWDEQYF. In nucleotides, the CDR3 is TGTGCCAGCAGCCAAGAAAGATGGGACGAGCAGTACTTC. The chain carries TRBV4-2 and TRBJ2-7, with unresolved D. Per germline, CDR1 LGHNA and CDR2 YNFKEQ. The CDR3 loop spans 13 amino acids. The V and J ends lost 0 bases and 5 bases respectively, with 8 bases between them.

This clonotype was seen many times. V and J are TRBV25-1 and TRBJ1-1; no firm D call. This CDR3 region has 11 residues. Germline V CDR1 and CDR2: MGHDK, SYGVNS. The V gene lost 7 bases and the J gene lost 7 bases, with 10 bases spanning the gap. CDR3 residues: CASTSPGEAFF. The CDR3 region has the DNA TGTGCCAGCACCTCACCGGGTGAAGCTTTCTTT.

In its sample, this clonotype was seen many times. The V gene is TRBV7-9, the J gene TRBJ2-3; D perhaps matches TRBD1 (6 bases). Trimming removed 4 bases from V and 0 bases from J, with 11 bases in between. The CDR3 has 15 amino acids. The germline gives CDR1 SEHNR, CDR2 FQNEAQ (reference sequence). CDR3 loop: CASSWRQDSTDTQYF. The CDR3 nucleotides are TGTGCCAGCAGCTGGAGACAGGATAGCACAGATACGCAGTATTTT.

The V and J genes are TRBV12-3 or TRBV12-4 and TRBJ2-3; the D is unclear. The CDR3 has 12 amino acids. V dropped 6 bases and J dropped 2 bases, with 6 bases sitting between them. The chain's CDR3 is CASRHYTDTQYF. DNA of the CDR3: TGTGCCAGCAGGCACTACACAGATACGCAGTATTTT.

Worth noting for this clonotype: Just one base apart from a much larger clone, this may be a read error. The chain joins TRBV12-3 or TRBV12-4 to TRBJ1-5; D is uncertain. V gave up 10 bases and J gave up 2 bases, with 9 bases separating them. CDR3 size: 12 residues. CDR3 in amino acids: CANGVGNQPQHF. CDR3 bases: TGTGCCAACGGGGTGGGCAATCAGCCCCAGCATTTT.

This clonotype appeared many times. The chain uses TRBV5-1 and TRBJ2-7, with D possibly being TRBD2 (6 bases). The V gene lost 4 bases and the J gene lost 3 bases, with 14 bases spanning the gap. The CDR3 length is 14 residues. The germline gives CDR1 SGHRS, CDR2 YFSETQ. CDR3 nucleotides: TGCGCCAGCAGCCCAGGGACTGACAACTACGAGCAGTACTTC. Protein: CASSPGTDNYEQYF.

As for this clonotype: A read error may be the cause here, since a much bigger clone is one base away. The V gene is TRBV15, the J gene TRBJ1-1, with a tentative D call TRBD1 (5 bases). CDR1 and CDR2 from the germline V gene are LNHNV and YYDKDF (reference sequence). The CDR3 length is 14 residues. The CDR3 here is CATSRDLGIAGYGF. For the CDR3, the DNA is TGTGCCACCAGCAGAGATTTGGGTATCGCAGGGTACGGATTT.

This clonotype has a count of ten or more. V gene TRBV7-9 combines with J gene TRBJ2-6; D is undetermined. CDR3 length equals 15 residues. V was clipped by 5 bases and J by 1 base, with 9 bases between them. Germline values: CDR1 SEHNR, CDR2 FQNEAQ (reference sequence). DNA of the CDR3: TGTGCCAGCAGCGTAACAGTTTCTGGGGCCAACGTCCTGACTTTC. Encoded protein: CASSVTVSGANVLTF.

The chain employs TRBV20-1 and TRBJ1-2; TRBD1 matches at 7 bases. J lost 4 bases, V lost 5 bases, and 13 bases had no gene match. The germline V gene has CDR1 DFQATT and CDR2 SNEGSKA (reference sequence). This CDR3 contains 15 residues. The CDR3 protein is CSAGSDRDSAYGYTF. CDR3 nucleotide sequence: TGCAGTGCTGGGTCAGACAGGGATAGCGCCTATGGCTACACCTTC.